The 2 T cell receptor beta chains in this list originate from one sample, sequenced in a study of monozygotic twins with inflammatory bowel disease. One entry per CDR3 protein, without DNA, is what TCRdb gives after re-calling the 5' RACE reads. This specimen shows some 300,000 distinct CDR3 sequences; the ten leading clones hold 5.6%. Source material: blood. The receptor set was obtained from a human donor with ulcerative colitis or Crohn's disease, or a healthy co-twin of an affected twin (not recorded which).

The rearrangement uses TRBV20-1 and TRBJ1-5; TCRdb proposes TRBD1, but this gene call is untestable without DNA. Germline V gene sequence: CDR1 DFQATT, CDR2 SNEGSKA (reference sequence). This CDR3 spans 16 amino acids. CDR3 residues: CSARDLDRGNNQPQHF.

The genes are TRBV20-1 and TRBJ1-4; the D gene TCRdb calls, TRBD1, cannot be checked with no DNA. The CDR3 is 15 residues long. Germline V gene lookup returns CDR1 DFQATT and CDR2 SNEGSKA (reference sequence). This CDR3 is CSARDRVAGTEKLFF.